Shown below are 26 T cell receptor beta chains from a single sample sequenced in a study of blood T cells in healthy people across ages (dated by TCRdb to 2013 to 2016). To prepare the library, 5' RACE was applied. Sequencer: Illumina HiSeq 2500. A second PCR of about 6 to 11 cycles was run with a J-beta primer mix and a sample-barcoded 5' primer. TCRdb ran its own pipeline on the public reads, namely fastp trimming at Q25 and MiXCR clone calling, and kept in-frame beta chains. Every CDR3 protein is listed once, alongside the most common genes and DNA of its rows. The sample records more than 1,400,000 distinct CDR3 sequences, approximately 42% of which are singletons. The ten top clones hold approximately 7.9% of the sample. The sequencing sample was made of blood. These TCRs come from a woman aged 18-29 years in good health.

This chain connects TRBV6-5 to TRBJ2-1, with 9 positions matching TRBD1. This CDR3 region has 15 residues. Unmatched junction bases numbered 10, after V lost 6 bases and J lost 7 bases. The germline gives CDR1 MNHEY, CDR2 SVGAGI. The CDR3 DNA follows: TGTGCCAGCAGACCCCCCGGGACAGGGTGGAATGAGCAGTTCTTC. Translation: CASRPPGTGWNEQFF.

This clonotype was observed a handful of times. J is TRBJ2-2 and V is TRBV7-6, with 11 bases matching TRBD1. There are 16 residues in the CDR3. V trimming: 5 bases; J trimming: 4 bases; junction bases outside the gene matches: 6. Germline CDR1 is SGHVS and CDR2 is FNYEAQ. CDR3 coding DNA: TGTGCCAGCAGCAATACGGGACAGGGGGGCACCGGGGAGCTGTTTTTT. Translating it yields CASSNTGQGGTGELFF.

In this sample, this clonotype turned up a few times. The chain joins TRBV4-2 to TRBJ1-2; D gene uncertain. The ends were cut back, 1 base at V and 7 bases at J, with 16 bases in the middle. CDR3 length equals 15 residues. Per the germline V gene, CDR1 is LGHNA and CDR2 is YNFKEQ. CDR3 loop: CASSQAAGEFGGYTF. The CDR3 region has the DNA TGTGCCAGCAGCCAAGCGGCAGGAGAGTTTGGTGGCTACACCTTC.

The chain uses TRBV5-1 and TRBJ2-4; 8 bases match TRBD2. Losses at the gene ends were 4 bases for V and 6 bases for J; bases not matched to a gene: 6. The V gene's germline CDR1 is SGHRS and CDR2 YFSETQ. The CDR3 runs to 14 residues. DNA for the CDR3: TGCGCCAGCAGCCCGGGGGGGGGCTTAAACATTCAGTACTTC. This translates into CASSPGGGLNIQYF.

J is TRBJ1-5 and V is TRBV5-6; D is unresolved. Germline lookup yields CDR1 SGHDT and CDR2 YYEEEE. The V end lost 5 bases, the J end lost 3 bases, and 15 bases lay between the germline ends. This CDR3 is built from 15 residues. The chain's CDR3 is CASRPRSYPNQPQHF. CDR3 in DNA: TGTGCCAGCAGGCCGAGAAGTTACCCCAATCAGCCCCAGCATTTT.

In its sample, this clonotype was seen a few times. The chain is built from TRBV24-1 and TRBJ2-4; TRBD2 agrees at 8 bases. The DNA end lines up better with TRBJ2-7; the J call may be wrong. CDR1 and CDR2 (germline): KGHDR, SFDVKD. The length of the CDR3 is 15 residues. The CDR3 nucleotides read TGTGCCACCAGTGACTCGGGAGGGCCGAGCGACGAGCAGTACTTC. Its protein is CATSDSGGPSDEQYF.

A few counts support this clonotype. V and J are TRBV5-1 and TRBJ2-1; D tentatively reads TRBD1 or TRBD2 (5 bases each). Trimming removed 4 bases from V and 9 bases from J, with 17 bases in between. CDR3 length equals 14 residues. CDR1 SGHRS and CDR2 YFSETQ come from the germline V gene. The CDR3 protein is CASSTSLGAGEQFF. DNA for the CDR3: TGCGCCAGCAGCACCTCTTTAGGGGCGGGTGAGCAGTTCTTC. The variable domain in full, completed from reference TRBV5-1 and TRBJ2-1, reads KAGVTQTPRYLIKTRGQQVTLSCSPISGHRSVSWYQQTPGQGLQFLFEYFSETQRNKGNFPGRFSGRQFSNSRSEMNVSTLELGDSALYLCASSTSLGAGEQFFGPGTRLTVL.

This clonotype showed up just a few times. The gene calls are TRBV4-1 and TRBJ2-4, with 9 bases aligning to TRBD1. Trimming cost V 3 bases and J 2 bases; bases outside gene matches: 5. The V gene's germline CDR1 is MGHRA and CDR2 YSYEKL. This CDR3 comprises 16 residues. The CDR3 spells CASSQAQGAPKNIQYF. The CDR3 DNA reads TGCGCCAGCAGCCAGGCACAGGGGGCGCCCAAAAACATTCAGTACTTC.

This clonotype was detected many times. The CDR3 sequence is CASSLTSESSYNEQFF. CDR3 sequence (DNA): TGCGCCAGCAGTTTGACTAGCGAGAGCTCCTACAATGAGCAGTTCTTC. The V gene is TRBV5-1, the J gene TRBJ2-1; 8 bases are shared with TRBD2. The ends lost 5 bases at V and 0 bases at J; junction bases unmatched: 7. The V gene's germline CDR1 is SGHRS and CDR2 YFSETQ. The CDR3 covers 16 residues.

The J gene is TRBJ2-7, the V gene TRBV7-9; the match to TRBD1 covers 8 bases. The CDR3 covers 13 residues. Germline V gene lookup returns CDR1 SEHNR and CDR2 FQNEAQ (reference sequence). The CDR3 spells CVGRTGFSDEQYF. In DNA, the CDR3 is TGTGTCGGCCGGACAGGGTTTTCAGACGAGCAGTACTTC.

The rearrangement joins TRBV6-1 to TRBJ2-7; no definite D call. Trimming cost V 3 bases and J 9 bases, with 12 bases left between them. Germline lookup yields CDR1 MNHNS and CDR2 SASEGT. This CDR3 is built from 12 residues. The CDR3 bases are TGTGCCAGCAGTGAGAGTTTTCGTGGGCAGTACTTC. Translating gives CASSESFRGQYF.

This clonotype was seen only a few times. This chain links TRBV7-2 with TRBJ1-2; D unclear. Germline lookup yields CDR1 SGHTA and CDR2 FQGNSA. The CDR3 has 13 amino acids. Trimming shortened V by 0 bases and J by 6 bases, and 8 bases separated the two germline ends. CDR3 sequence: CASSLARADGYTF. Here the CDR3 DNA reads TGTGCCAGCAGCTTAGCGCGGGCAGATGGCTACACCTTC.

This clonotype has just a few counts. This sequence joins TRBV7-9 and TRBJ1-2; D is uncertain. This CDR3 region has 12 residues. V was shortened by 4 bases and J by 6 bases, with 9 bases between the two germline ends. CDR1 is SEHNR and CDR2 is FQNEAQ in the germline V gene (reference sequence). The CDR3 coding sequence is TGTGCCAGCAGCTCGACAAAGGATGGCTACACCTTC. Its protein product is CASSSTKDGYTF.

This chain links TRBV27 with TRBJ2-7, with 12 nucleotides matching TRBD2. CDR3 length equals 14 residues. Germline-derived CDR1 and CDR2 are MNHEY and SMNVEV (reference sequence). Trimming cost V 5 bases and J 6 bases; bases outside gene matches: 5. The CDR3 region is CASSTLAGGVEQYF. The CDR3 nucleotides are TGTGCCAGCAGTACACTAGCGGGGGGCGTCGAGCAGTACTTC.

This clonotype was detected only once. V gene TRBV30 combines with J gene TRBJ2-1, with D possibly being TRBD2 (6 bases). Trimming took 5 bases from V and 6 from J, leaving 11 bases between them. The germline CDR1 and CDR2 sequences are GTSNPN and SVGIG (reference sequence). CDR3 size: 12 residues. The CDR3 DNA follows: TGTGCCTGGCTTTCTAGCGTCAATGAGCAGTTCTTC. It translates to CAWLSSVNEQFF.

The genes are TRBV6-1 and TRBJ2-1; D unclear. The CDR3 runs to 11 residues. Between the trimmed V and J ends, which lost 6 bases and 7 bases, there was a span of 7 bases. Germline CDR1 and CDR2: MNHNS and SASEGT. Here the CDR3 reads CASRKVNEQFF. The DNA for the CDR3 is TGTGCCAGCAGGAAAGTAAATGAGCAGTTCTTC.

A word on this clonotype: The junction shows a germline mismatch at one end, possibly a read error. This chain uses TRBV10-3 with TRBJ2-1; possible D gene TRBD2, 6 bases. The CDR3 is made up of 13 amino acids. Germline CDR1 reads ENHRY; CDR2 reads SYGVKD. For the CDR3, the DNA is TGTACCATCAGTGGACTAAGTTCCGATGAGCAGTTCTTC. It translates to CTISGLSSDEQFF.

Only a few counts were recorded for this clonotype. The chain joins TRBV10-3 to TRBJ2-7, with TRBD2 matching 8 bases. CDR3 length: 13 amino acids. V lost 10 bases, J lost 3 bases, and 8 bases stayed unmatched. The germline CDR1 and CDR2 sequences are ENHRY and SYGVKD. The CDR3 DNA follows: TGTGCCACCTTCACTAGCGGCAACTACGAGCAGTACTTC. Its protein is CATFTSGNYEQYF.

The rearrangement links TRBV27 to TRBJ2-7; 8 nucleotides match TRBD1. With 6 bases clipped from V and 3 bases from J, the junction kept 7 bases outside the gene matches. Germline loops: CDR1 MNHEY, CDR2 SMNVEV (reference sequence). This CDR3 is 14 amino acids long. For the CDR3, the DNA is TGTGCCAGCAGACCCGATGACAGGGGCTACGAGCAGTACTTC. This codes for CASRPDDRGYEQYF.

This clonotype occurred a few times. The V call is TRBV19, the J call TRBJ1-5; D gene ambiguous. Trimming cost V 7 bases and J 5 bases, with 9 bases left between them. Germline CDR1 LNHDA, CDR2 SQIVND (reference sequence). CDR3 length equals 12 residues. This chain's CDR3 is CASKSGDQPQHF. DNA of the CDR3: TGTGCCAGTAAGAGTGGGGATCAGCCCCAGCATTTT.

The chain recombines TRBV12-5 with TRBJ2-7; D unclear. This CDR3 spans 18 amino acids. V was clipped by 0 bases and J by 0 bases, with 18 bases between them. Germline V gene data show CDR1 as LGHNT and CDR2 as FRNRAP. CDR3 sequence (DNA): TGTGCTAGTGGTTTGGTAGGGAAAGAGCGCTTAGACTCCTACGAGCAGTACTTC. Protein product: CASGLVGKERLDSYEQYF. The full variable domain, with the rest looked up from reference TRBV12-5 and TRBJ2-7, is DARVTQTPRHKVTEMGQEVTMRCQPILGHNTVFWYRQTMMQGLELLAYFRNRAPLDDSGMPKDRFSAEMPDATLATLKIQPSEPRDSAVYFCASGLVGKERLDSYEQYFGPGTRLTVT.

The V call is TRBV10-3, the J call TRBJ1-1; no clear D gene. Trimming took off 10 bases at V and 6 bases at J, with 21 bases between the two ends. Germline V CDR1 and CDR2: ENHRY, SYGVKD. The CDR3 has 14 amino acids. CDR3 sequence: CATQPDGPIAEAFF. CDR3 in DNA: TGTGCCACCCAGCCAGACGGGCCCATTGCTGAAGCTTTCTTT.

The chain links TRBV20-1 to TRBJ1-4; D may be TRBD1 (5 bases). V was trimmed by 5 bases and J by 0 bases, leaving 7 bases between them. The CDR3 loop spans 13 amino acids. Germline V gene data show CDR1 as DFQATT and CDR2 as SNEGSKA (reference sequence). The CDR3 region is CSAQGPTNEKLFF. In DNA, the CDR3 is TGCAGTGCTCAGGGTCCAACTAATGAAAAACTGTTTTTT.

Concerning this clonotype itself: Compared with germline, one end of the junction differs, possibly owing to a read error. CDR3 sequence: CATSGDFREAFF. The CDR3 DNA reads as TGTGCCACCAGCGGAGATTTTAGGGAAGCTTTCTTT. The chain combines TRBV15 with TRBJ1-1; D gene uncertain. CDR1 and CDR2 (germline): LNHNV, YYDKDF (reference sequence). There are 12 residues in the CDR3.

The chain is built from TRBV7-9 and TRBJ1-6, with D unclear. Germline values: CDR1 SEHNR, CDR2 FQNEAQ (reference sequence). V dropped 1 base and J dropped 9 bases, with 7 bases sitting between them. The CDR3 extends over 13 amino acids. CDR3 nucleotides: TGTGCCAGCAGCTTAGGCGGTCGTTCACCCCTCCACTTT. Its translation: CASSLGGRSPLHF.

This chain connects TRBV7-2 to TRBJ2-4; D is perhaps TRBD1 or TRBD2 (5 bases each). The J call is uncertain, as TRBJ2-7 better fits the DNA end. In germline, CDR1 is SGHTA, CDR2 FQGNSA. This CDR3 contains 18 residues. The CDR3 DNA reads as TGTGCCAGCAGCTTATATCGGGGCCCCCTTGATTTCGTGTACGAGCAGTACTTC. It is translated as CASSLYRGPLDFVYEQYF.